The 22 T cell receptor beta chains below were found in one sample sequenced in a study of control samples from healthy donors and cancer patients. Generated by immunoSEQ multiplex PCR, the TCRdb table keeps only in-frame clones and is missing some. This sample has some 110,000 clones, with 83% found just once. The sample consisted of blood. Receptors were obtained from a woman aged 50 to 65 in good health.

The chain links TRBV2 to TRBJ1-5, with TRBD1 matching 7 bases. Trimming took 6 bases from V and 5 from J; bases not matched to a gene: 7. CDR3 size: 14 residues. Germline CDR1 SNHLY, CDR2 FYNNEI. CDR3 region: CASSLPTGDQPQHF. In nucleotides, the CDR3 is TGTGCCAGCAGCTTACCCACAGGGGATCAGCCCCAGCATTTT.

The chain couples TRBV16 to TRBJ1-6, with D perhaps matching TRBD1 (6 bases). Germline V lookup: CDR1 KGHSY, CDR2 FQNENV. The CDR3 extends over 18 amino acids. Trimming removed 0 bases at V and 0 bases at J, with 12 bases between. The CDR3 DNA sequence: TGTGCCAGCAGCCAATCCACAGGGTTGAGCTCCTATAATTCACCCCTCCACTTT. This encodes CASSQSTGLSSYNSPLHF. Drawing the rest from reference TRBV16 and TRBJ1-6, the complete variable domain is GEEVAQTPKHLVRGEGQKAKLYCAPIKGHSYVFWYQQVLKNEFKFLISFQNENVFDETGMPKERFSAKCLPNSPCSLEIQATKLEDSAVYFCASSQSTGLSSYNSPLHFGNGTRLTVT.

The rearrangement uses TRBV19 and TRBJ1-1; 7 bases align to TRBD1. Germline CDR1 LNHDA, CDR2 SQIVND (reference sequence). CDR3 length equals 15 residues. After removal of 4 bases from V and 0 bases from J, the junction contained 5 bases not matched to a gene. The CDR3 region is CASSTFDRVNTEAFF. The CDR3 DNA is TGTGCCAGTAGTACCTTCGACAGGGTGAACACTGAAGCTTTCTTT.

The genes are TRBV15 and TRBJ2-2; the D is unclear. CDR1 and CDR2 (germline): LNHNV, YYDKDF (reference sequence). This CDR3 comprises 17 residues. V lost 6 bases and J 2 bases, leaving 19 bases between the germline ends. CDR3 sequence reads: CATRPNDSTSNTGELFF. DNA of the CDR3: TGTGCCACCAGACCGAATGACTCAACCTCAAACACCGGGGAGCTGTTTTTT.

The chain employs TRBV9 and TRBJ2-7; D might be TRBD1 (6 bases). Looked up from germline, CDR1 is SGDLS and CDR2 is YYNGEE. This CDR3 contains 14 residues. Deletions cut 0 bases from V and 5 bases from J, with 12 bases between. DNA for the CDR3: TGTGCCAGCAGCGTAGGAAACAGGGCCAACGAGCAGTACTTC. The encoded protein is CASSVGNRANEQYF.

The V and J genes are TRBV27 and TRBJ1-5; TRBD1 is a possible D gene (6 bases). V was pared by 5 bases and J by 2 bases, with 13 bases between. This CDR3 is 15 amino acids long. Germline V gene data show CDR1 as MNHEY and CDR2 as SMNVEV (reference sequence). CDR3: CASSPDSYGNQPQHF. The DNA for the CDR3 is TGTGCCAGCAGTCCGGACAGTTATGGCAATCAGCCCCAGCATTTT.

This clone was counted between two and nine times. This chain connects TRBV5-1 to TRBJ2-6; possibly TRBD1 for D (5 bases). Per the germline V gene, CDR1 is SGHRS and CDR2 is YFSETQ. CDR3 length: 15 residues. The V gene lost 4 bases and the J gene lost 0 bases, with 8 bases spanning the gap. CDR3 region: CASSIDSSGANVLTF. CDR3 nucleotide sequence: TGCGCCAGCAGCATCGACAGCTCTGGGGCCAACGTCCTGACTTTC.

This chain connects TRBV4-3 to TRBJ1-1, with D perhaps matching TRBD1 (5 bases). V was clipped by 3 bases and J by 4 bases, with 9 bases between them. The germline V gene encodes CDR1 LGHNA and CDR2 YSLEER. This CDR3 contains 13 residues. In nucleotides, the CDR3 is TGCGCCAGCAGCCAGCAGGGAAGCACTGAAGCTTTCTTT. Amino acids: CASSQQGSTEAFF.

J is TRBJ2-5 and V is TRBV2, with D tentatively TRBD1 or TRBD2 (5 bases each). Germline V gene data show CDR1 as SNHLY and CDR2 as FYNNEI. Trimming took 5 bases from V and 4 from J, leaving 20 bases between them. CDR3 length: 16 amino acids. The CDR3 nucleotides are TGTGCCAGCAGTCGAATAGGGGCTAGCTACAGAGAGACCCAGTACTTC. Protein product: CASSRIGASYRETQYF.

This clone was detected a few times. This CDR3 reads CASSRYSKNTYEQYF. CDR3 in DNA: TGTGCCAGCAGCAGGTACAGCAAAAATACCTACGAGCAGTACTTC. The chain uses TRBV21-1 and TRBJ2-7; the table's D gene call, TRBD1, was not cross checked with the DNA. TRBV21-1 is deemed a pseudogene. The CDR3 has 15 residues.

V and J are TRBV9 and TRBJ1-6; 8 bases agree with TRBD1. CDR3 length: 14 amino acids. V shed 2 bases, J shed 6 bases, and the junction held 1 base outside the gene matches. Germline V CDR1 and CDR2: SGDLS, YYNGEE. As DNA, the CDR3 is TGTGCCAGCAGCGTGGGACAGGTTAATTCACCCCTCCACTTT. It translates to CASSVGQVNSPLHF.

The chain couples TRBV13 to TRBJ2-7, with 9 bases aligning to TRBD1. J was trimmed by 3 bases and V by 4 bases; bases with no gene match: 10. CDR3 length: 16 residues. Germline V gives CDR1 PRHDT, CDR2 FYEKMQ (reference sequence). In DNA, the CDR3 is TGTGCCAGCAGCTCCCTTCGGGACAGGGTCATCTACGAGCAGTACTTC. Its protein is CASSSLRDRVIYEQYF.

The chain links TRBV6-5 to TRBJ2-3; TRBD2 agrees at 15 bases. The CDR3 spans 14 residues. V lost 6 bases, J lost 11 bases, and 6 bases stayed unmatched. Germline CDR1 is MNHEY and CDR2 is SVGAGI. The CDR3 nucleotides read TGTGCCAGCAGCGGACTAGCGGGGGGGCCGGGGCAGTATTTT. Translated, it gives CASSGLAGGPGQYF.

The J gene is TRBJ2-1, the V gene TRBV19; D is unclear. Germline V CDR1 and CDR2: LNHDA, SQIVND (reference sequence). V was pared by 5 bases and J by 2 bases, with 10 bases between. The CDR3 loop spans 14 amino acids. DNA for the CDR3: TGTGCCAGTAGTCCCATGGCAACCTACAATGAGCAGTTCTTC. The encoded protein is CASSPMATYNEQFF.

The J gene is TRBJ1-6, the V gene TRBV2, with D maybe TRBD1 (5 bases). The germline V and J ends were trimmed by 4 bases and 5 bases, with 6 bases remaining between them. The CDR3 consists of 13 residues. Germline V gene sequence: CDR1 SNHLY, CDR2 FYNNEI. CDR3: CASSGQNNSPLHF. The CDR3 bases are TGTGCCAGCAGTGGACAGAATAATTCACCCCTCCACTTT.

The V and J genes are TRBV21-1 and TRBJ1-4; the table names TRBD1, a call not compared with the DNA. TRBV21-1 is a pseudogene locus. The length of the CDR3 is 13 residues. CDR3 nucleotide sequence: TGTGCCAGCAGCAAAGCGGCAGGGGAAAAACTGTTTTTT. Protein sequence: CASSKAAGEKLFF.

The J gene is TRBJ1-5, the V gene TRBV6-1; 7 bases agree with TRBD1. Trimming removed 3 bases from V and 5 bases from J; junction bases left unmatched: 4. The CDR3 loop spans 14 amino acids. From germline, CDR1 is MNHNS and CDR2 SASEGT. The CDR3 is CASSEGGGDQPQHF. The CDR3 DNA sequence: TGTGCCAGCAGTGAGGGAGGGGGCGATCAGCCCCAGCATTTT.

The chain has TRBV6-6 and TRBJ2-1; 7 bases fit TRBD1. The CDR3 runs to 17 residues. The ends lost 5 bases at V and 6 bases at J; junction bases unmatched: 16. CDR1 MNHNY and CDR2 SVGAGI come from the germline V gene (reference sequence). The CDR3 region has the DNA TGTGCCAGCAGTCTAAAGTTATCCGGGACAGTTGGCAATGAGCAGTTCTTC. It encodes CASSLKLSGTVGNEQFF.

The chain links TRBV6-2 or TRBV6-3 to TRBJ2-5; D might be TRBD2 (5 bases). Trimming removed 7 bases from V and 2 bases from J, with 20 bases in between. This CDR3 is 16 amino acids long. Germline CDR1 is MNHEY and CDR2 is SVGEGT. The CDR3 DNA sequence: TGTGCCAGCACCCCAGGCGGGCGAATAAGACAAGAGACCCAGTACTTC. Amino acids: CASTPGGRIRQETQYF.

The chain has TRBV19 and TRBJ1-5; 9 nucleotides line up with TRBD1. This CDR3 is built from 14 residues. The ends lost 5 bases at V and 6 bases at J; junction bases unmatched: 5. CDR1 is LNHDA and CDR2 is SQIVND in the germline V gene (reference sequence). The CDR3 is CASSDTGGSQPQHF. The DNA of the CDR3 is TGTGCCAGTAGTGACACAGGGGGCTCTCAGCCCCAGCATTTT. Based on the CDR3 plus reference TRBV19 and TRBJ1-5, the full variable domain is DGGITQSPKYLFRKEGQNVTLSCEQNLNHDAMYWYRQDPGQGLRLIYYSQIVNDFQKGDIAEGYSVSREKKESFPLTVTSAQKNPTAFYLCASSDTGGSQPQHFGDGTRLSIL.

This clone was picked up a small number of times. The CDR3 coding sequence is TGCGCCAGCAGCTCAACGAAGGGCGGGAGGGGTAACAATGAGCAGTTCTTC. It specifies CASSSTKGGRGNNEQFF. The genes are TRBV5-1 and TRBJ2-1, with 9 nucleotides matching TRBD2. V shed 3 bases, J shed 5 bases, and the junction held 12 bases outside the gene matches. Germline CDR1 SGHRS, CDR2 YFSETQ. The CDR3 runs 17 residues.

The DNA of the CDR3 is TGTGCCAGTAGTATTTTGGGTAGCAATCAGCCCCAGCATTTT. It yields the protein CASSILGSNQPQHF. The chain joins TRBV19 to TRBJ1-5; no clear D. Looked up from germline, CDR1 is LNHDA and CDR2 is SQIVND (reference sequence). The CDR3 length is 14 residues. The V and J ends lost 3 bases and 0 bases respectively, with 6 bases between them.